This is a list of T cell receptor beta chains from one sample in a study of regulatory dendritic cells for organ transplantation. Profiling relied on immunoSEQ multiplex PCR, and the TCRdb table lists in-frame clones only, not all of them. The sample has over 10,000 clones, around three quarters seen once; the top ten hold 0.6% to 0.7%. Their antigen targets remain unknown. Input material: naive CD4+ T cells from blood cultured with regulatory dendritic cells. These receptors all stem from a human donor in good health. CDR3s leave out the opening cysteine and the closing phenylalanine or tryptophan. Clone size, where shown, is once, few, many, or a class for clones that have expanded.

>.|TRBV5-7|TRBJ1-2
ASSSLHWTGGYGYT
>.|TRBV19|TRBJ1-4
ATQTVSRGSEKLF
>medium-sized|TRBV19|TRBJ1-2
ASSMNTRDYGYT
>.|TRBV9|TRBJ2-7
ASSPRGGGNYEQY
>.|TRBV5-1|TRBJ2-3
ASSLAQTSGGAGDTQY
>.|TRBV7-2|TRBJ2-1
ASSLVGGEVVKQF
>.|TRBV6-1|TRBJ1-3
ASSFRGSGNTIY
>.|TRBV5-6|TRBJ2-7
ASSLGQGARYEQY
>few|TRBV6-6|TRBJ1-2
AILRGAGYT
>.|TRBV6-6|TRBJ2-1
ASSYSQGMRNEQF
>few|TRBV6-1|TRBJ2-7
ASSRDSTYEQY
>.|TRBV7-9|TRBJ2-3
ASSLAYGGASDTQY
>medium-sized|TRBV5-4|TRBJ1-2
ASSLDGGYGYT
>.|TRBV6-6|TRBJ1-2
ASSSTQGARDGYT
>.|TRBV5-1|TRBJ2-7
ASSSPGTSAYEQY
>once|TRBV4-2|TRBJ1-1
ASSQGDRGLNTEAF
>.|TRBV12-5|TRBJ1-2
ASGLVPQHSNYGYT
>.|TRBV14|TRBJ1-1
ASSPYLDTEAF
>few|TRBV6-6|TRBJ1-6
ASSFGQYNSPLH
>.|TRBV7-2|TRBJ2-1
ASSLESLAARNEQF
>few|TRBV9|TRBJ1-1
ASRTGNHPEAF
>few|TRBV2|TRBJ2-7
ASSQRGAYEQY
>.|TRBV7-2|TRBJ1-1
ASSLRQNTEAF
>.|TRBV5-4|TRBJ1-2
ASSLSRNYGYT
>.|TRBV9|TRBJ1-3
ASKGASSGNTIY
>.|TRBV5-1|TRBJ1-1
ASSSSGLIVEAF
>.|TRBV6-1|TRBJ1-1
ASSDPGQKTEAF
>.|TRBV18|TRBJ2-7
ASSPPTPYEQY
>few|TRBV18|TRBJ2-2
ASSPSTGVNTGELF
>once|TRBV5-1|TRBJ2-5
ASRLGGPGETQY
>.|TRBV7-9|TRBJ1-4
ASSLARGDRDEKLF
>.|TRBV2|TRBJ2-5
ASSSGETQY
>.|TRBV7-9|TRBJ2-1
ASSFPGLAPNEQF
>few|TRBV5-4|TRBJ2-7
ASSFMGLAAEQY
>few|TRBV7-9|TRBJ1-2
ASSLATGDPNYGYT
>few|TRBV5-6|TRBJ2-4
ASSPTGGAAKNIQY
>.|TRBV5-1|TRBJ2-2
ASSPWTGGEIGELF
>.|TRBV27|TRBJ2-1
ASSRQGRDEQF
>.|TRBV11-2|TRBJ1-4
ASSGLRGPNEKLF
>.|TRBV5-1|TRBJ1-2
ASSLARVDYGYT
>.|TRBV18|TRBJ1-2
ASSPQDSLGGYT
>.|TRBV5-5|TRBJ2-7
ASSQDRAEQY